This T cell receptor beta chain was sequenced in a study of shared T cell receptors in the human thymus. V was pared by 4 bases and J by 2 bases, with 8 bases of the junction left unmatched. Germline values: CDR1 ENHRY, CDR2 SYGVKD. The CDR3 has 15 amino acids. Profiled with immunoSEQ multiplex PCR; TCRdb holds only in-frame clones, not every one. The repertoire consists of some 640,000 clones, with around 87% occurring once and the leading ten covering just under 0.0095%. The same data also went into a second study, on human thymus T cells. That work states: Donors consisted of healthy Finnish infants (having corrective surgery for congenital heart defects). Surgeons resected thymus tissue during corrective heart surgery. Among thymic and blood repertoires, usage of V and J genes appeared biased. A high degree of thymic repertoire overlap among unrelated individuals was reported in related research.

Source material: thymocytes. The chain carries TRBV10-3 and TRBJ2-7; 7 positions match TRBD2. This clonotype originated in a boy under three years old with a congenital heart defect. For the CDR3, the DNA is TGTGCCATCAGTGGGGGACTACCCCTCCCCTACGAGCAGTACTTC. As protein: CAISGGLPLPYEQYF.